This TCR beta chain was retrieved from a study of shared clonotypes between healthy human individuals. Assay: immunoSEQ multiplex PCR; the TCRdb copy retains only in-frame clones and omits some. This table has about 2.4 million clones, approximately 93% appearing once. Germline-derived CDR1 and CDR2 are SQVTM and ANQGSEA. After removal of 6 bases from V and 5 bases from J, the junction contained 0 bases not matched to a gene. This CDR3 is 10 amino acids long. The count of this clone is one. This CDR3 is also generated by other DNA sequences in the sample. The clonotype originates from a man aged 18 to 30 in good health. Some clones in this sample may be carry-over from other donors' samples. The chain is built from TRBV29-1 and TRBJ2-5; 7 bases are shared with TRBD2. The sample taken for sequencing was naive CD4+ T cells from PBMCs. As to subset: CD45RA+ positively selected. The CDR3 sequence: CSVGGETQYF. The DNA for the CDR3 is TGCAGCGTGGGAGGGGAGACCCAGTACTTC.